This record concerns one T cell receptor beta chain sequence. With iRepertoire HTBI primers and Arm-PCR of CDR3 regions, TCR beta libraries were built. TCRdb analysed the multiplex PCR reads with MiXCR anew, one entry per CDR3 protein. The repertoire has around 250,000 distinct CDR3 sequences, 15% to 20% of them found once; the top ten carry 14%. This entry comes from a study of regulatory T cells in long-lasting Graves disease. Time point of the sample: newly diagnosed GD, antithyroid drugs for less than 3 months. PBMC-derived RNA was used for the TCR library. These data were also reused for a study on T cells in Graves' hyperthyroidism and ophthalmopathy. That work states: Separating ophthalmopathy from stable hyperthyroidism was achieved by a 13 V-J model.

Source: peripheral blood mononuclear cells (PBMCs), taken at new diagnosis, from a patient treated with antithyroid drugs. The TCR sequence derives from a woman aged 25 to 39 with Graves disease.

For the CDR3, the DNA is TGCGCCAGCAGCCAAGATAAGTTCCGGGGTTCTAATGAAAAACTGTTTTTT. Translating gives CASSQDKFRGSNEKLFF. The rearrangement links TRBV4-1 to TRBJ1-4; D uncertain. There are 17 residues in the CDR3. V gave up 0 bases and J gave up 3 bases, with 14 bases separating them. The germline V gene has CDR1 MGHRA and CDR2 YSYEKL.